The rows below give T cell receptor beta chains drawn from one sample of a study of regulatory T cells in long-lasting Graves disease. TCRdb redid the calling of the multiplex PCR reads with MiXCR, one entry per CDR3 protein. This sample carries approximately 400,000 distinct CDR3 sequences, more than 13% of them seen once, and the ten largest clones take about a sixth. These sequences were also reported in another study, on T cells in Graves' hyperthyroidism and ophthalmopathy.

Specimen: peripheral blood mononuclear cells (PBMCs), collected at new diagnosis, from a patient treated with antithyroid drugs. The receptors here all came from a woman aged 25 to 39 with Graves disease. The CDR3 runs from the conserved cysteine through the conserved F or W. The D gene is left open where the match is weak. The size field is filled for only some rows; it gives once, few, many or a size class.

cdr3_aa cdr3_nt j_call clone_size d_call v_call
CASSLGGSYSNEQFF TGTGCCAGTTCACTAGGGGGGAGCTATTCAAATGAGCAGTTCTTC TRBJ2-1 NA NA TRBV6-1
CASSQGGNGYTF TGCGCCAGCAGCCAAGGCGGAAATGGCTACACCTTC TRBJ1-2 many NA TRBV5-1
CAAGTSGTGELFF TGTGCCGCCGGGACTAGCGGGACCGGGGAGCTGTTTTTT TRBJ2-2 NA TRBD2 TRBV12-3/TRBV12-4
CASSPGYPGGTYEQYF TGCGCCAGCAGCCCAGGTTATCCGGGAGGGACCTACGAGCAGTACTTC TRBJ2-7 NA TRBD2 TRBV4-1
CSASGTSLAKNIQYF TGCAGTGCTAGTGGGACCAGTCTAGCCAAAAACATTCAGTACTTC TRBJ2-4 many NA TRBV20-1
CASHWTGGSDGYTF TGTGCCAGCCACTGGACAGGGGGCTCCGATGGCTACACCTTC TRBJ1-2 NA TRBD1 TRBV12-3/TRBV12-4
CASMTSADNEQFF TGTGCCAGCATGACTAGCGCGGATAATGAGCAGTTCTTC TRBJ2-1 many TRBD2 TRBV2
CSAPGLAGFGETQYF TGCAGTGCACCGGGACTAGCGGGATTCGGGGAGACCCAGTACTTC TRBJ2-5 NA TRBD2 TRBV20-1
CASSSTGGWWTQYF TGTGCCAGCAGCTCAACAGGCGGTTGGTGGACGCAGTATTTT TRBJ2-3 many NA TRBV7-9
CAWGTGAGKTQYF TGTGCCTGGGGGACAGGGGCAGGGAAGACCCAGTACTTC TRBJ2-5 NA TRBD1 TRBV30
CASSPGQGAFNEQFF TGTGCCAGCAGCCCTGGACAGGGGGCTTTCAATGAGCAGTTCTTC TRBJ2-1 many TRBD1 TRBV11-2
CASSDGIYGYTF TGTGCCAGCAGTGACGGGATTTATGGCTACACCTTC TRBJ1-2 many NA TRBV28
CATSGATSGLLYNEQFF TGTGCCACCAGCGGTGCGACTAGCGGACTCCTCTACAATGAGCAGTTCTTC TRBJ2-1 NA TRBD2 TRBV24-1
CASSQLGRDIYNEQFF TGTGCCAGCAGCCAACTGGGACGGGATATATACAATGAGCAGTTCTTC TRBJ2-1 many NA TRBV3-1
CASSLDPETATQETQYF TGTGCCAGCAGCTTGGATCCCGAGACGGCAACACAAGAGACCCAGTACTTC TRBJ2-5 NA NA TRBV5-4
CASSELTSGNSYEQYF TGCGCCAGCAGTGAGTTAACTAGCGGGAACTCCTACGAGCAGTACTTC TRBJ2-7 NA TRBD2 TRBV10-1
CASSYSTSSNSPLHF TGTGCCAGCAGTTACTCGACATCGTCAAATTCACCCCTCCACTTT TRBJ1-6 NA NA TRBV6-5
CASTPGQGHEQYF TGTGCCAGCACACCGGGACAGGGTCACGAGCAGTACTTC TRBJ2-7 NA TRBD1 TRBV11-2
CASSTAGKGGADTQYF TGCGCCAGCAGCACGGCGGGGAAGGGAGGCGCAGATACGCAGTATTTT TRBJ2-3 NA NA TRBV5-1
CASSLGAGASYEQYF TGTGCCAGCAGTTTAGGGGCGGGAGCCTCCTACGAGCAGTACTTC TRBJ2-7 many TRBD2 TRBV12-3/TRBV12-4
CAWSSGGQGMDEQYF TGTGCCTGGAGTTCAGGTGGGCAGGGTATGGACGAGCAGTACTTC TRBJ2-7 NA NA TRBV30
CASSQKGTSSDEQFF TGTGCCAGCAGTCAAAAAGGGACTAGCAGCGATGAGCAGTTCTTC TRBJ2-1 NA TRBD2 TRBV5-6
CSVDRWPTILQETQYF TGCAGCGTTGATCGGTGGCCAACCATTCTGCAAGAGACCCAGTACTTC TRBJ2-5 many NA TRBV29-1
CASGSSNSGELFF TGTGCTAGTGGATCCTCGAACTCCGGGGAGCTGTTTTTT TRBJ2-2 many NA TRBV12-5
CASIAGGRNTEAFF TGTGCCAGCATCGCGGGGGGTCGAAACACTGAAGCTTTCTTT TRBJ1-1 many NA TRBV14
CASSFMNTGELFF TGTGCTAGCAGCTTTATGAACACCGGGGAGCTGTTTTTT TRBJ2-2 NA NA TRBV7-7
CASSLGGADTEAFF TGTGCCAGCAGCCTAGGGGGCGCGGACACTGAAGCTTTCTTT TRBJ1-1 many TRBD1 TRBV2
CASSQGSGRAREAETQYF TGTGCCAGCAGCCAAGGTAGCGGGAGGGCGCGGGAGGCGGAGACCCAGTACTTC TRBJ2-5 few TRBD2 TRBV9
CASSVGVQGYEQYF TGTGCCAGCAGCGTAGGAGTACAGGGCTACGAGCAGTACTTC TRBJ2-7 NA NA TRBV9
CASNGLNSSYEQYF TGTGCCAGTAACGGACTGAACAGCTCCTACGAGCAGTACTTC TRBJ2-7 NA NA TRBV10-3
CASSFMRAEAFF TGTGCCAGCAGTTTTATGAGGGCTGAAGCTTTCTTT TRBJ1-1 few NA TRBV28
CATNPGQVSNPQETQYF TGTGCCACCAACCCGGGACAGGTCTCGAACCCCCAAGAGACCCAGTACTTC TRBJ2-5 few TRBD1 TRBV19
CAWSAAGYSSDGYTF TGTGCCTGGAGTGCCGCAGGGTACTCTAGTGATGGCTACACCTTC TRBJ1-2 NA NA TRBV30
CASIRGSYSNEQFF TGTGCCAGCATCCGAGGGAGTTACAGCAATGAGCAGTTCTTC TRBJ2-1 few NA TRBV6-2/TRBV6-3
CASSSSQDGETQYF TGTGCTAGCAGCTCCTCTCAGGATGGGGAGACCCAGTACTTC TRBJ2-5 few NA TRBV7-7
CASSEKVGTGSYNEQFF TGTGCCAGCAGTGAAAAGGTGGGGACAGGGAGCTACAATGAGCAGTTCTTC TRBJ2-1 many TRBD1 TRBV25-1
CASSFGGALSDEQFF TGTGCCAGTAGTTTTGGGGGGGCGCTTAGTGATGAGCAGTTCTTC TRBJ2-1 few NA TRBV19
CASSVEGKGTEAFF TGTGCCAGCAGTGTCGAGGGGAAGGGCACTGAAGCTTTCTTT TRBJ1-1 few NA TRBV6-1
CSARGPISANQPQHF TGCAGTGCTAGAGGTCCTATTAGTGCCAATCAGCCCCAGCATTTT TRBJ1-5 many NA TRBV20-1
CASSLAGSGNIQYF TGTGCCAGCAGCTTAGCAGGGAGCGGAAACATTCAGTACTTC TRBJ2-4 many NA TRBV7-2
CASSPARDRVGTLGYTF TGTGCCAGCAGTCCCGCCCGGGACAGGGTAGGGACCCTTGGCTACACCTTC TRBJ1-2 NA TRBD1 TRBV27
CASSLGGQGLNTEAFF TGTGCCAGCAGCTTAGGCGGGCAGGGCTTGAACACTGAAGCTTTCTTT TRBJ1-1 many NA TRBV7-9
CASTSRGGARDEQYF TGTGCCAGCACCTCGAGGGGAGGGGCCCGAGACGAGCAGTACTTC TRBJ2-7 few TRBD2 TRBV28
CASRQRELSYEQYF TGTGCCAGCAGGCAGCGGGAGTTATCCTACGAGCAGTACTTC TRBJ2-7 many TRBD2 TRBV2
CATSRDSLGASTEAFF TGTGCCACCAGCAGAGATAGCCTGGGGGCGAGCACTGAAGCTTTCTTT TRBJ1-1 NA NA TRBV15
CASSPTTDNEQFF TGTGCCAGCAGTCCTACGACGGACAATGAGCAGTTCTTC TRBJ2-1 few NA TRBV6-1
CASSSPENSYEQYF TGTGCCAGCAGCTCCCCTGAAAACTCCTACGAGCAGTACTTC TRBJ2-7 many NA TRBV3-1
CSAPWGETQYF TGCAGTGCTCCGTGGGGGGAGACCCAGTACTTC TRBJ2-5 many NA TRBV20-1